The present TCR beta chain was sequenced within a study of metastatic and nonmetastatic thyroid tumors. Background on the study: Blood and tumor or nodule tissue repertoires from malignant and benign thyroid patients were compared. Broader study findings: Malignant thyroid tumors reportedly exceeded benign nodules significantly in TCR beta diversity, with the difference appearing in blood and tumor.

Germline V gives CDR1 SGHVS, CDR2 FNYEAQ. Trimming pared 5 bases from V and 4 bases from J, leaving 11 bases between. The CDR3 covers 13 residues. No treatment of any kind had been given to any patient before thyroid surgery. In the original analysis: Between-group CDR3 differences, defined by clinicopathological status, yielded a distant-metastasis classifier for papillary thyroid cancer. Using MiXCR, TCRdb reanalyzed the PCR reads. The authors' filters were not applied to this entry. The data contain over 25,000 clones, roughly 15% of them seen just once; the ten biggest clones take up roughly 4.2%. In regard to this clone: Its target is unknown.

The J gene is TRBJ1-2, the V gene TRBV7-6; the D is unclear. Sequenced input: blood. The TCR was taken from a female donor with papillary thyroid cancer or a benign thyroid nodule (not recorded which). Some clones in this sample may be carry-over from other donors' samples. CDR3 bases: TGTGCCAGCAGCCTCGCGGAGAGCTATGGCTACACCTTC. It is translated as CASSLAESYGYTF.